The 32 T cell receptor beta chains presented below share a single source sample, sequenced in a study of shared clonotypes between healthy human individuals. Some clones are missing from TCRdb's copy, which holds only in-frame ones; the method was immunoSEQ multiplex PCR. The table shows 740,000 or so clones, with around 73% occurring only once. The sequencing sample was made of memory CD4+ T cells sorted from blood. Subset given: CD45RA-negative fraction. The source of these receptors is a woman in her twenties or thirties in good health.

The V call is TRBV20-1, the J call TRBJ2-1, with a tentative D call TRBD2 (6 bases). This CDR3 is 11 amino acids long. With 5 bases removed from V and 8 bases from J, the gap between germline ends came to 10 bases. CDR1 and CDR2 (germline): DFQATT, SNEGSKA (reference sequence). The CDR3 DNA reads TGCAGTGCTCCGGGGGTCGATGAGCAGTTCTTC. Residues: CSAPGVDEQFF.

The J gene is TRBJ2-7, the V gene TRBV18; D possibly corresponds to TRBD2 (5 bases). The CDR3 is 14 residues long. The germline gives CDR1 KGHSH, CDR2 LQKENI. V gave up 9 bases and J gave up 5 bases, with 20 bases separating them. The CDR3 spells CASLSRGGRNEQYF. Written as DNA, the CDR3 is TGTGCCAGTCTATCCCGGGGTGGAAGGAACGAGCAGTACTTC.

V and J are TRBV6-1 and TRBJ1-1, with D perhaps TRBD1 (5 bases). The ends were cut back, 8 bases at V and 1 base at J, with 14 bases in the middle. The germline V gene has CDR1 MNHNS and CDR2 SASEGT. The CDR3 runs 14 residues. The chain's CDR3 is CASSGRETNTEAFF. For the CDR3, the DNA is TGTGCCAGCTCGGGCAGGGAGACGAACACTGAAGCTTTCTTT.

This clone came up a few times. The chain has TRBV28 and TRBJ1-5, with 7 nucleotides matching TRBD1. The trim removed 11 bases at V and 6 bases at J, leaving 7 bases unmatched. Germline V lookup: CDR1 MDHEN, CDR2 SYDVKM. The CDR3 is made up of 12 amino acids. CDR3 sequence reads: CAQGESSQPQHF. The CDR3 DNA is TGTGCCCAGGGGGAATCTTCTCAGCCCCAGCATTTT.

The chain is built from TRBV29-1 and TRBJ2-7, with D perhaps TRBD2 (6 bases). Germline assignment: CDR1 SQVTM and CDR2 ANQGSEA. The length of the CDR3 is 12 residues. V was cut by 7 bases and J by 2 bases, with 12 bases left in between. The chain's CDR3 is CSGRDAAYEQYF. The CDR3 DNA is TGCAGCGGGAGGGACGCCGCCTACGAGCAGTACTTC.

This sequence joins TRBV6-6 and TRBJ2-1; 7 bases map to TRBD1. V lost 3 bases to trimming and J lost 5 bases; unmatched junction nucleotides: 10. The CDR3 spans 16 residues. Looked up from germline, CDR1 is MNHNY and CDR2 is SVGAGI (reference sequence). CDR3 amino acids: CASSYPKRGLNNEQFF. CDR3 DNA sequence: TGTGCCAGCAGTTATCCGAAGAGGGGGCTAAACAATGAGCAGTTCTTC.

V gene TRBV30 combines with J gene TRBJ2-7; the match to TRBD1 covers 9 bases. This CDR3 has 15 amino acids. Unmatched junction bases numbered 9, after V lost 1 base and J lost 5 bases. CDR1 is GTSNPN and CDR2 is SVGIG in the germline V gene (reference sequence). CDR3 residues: CAWSDDTGGLNEQYF. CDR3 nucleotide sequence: TGTGCCTGGAGTGATGATACAGGGGGCTTGAACGAGCAGTACTTC.

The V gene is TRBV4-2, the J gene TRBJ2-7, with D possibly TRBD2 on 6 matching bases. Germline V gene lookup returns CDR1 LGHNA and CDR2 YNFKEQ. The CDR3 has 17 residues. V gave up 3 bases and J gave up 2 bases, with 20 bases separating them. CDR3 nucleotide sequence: TGTGCCAGCAGCCAGGTGTTGGCCGGGAGTGGGGCCTACGAGCAGTACTTC. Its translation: CASSQVLAGSGAYEQYF.

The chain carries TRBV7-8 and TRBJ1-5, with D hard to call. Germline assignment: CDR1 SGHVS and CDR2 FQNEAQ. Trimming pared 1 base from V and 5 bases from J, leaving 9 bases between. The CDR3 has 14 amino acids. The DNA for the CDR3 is TGTGCCAGCAGCTTAGAACGACAAGATCAGCCCCAGCATTTT. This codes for CASSLERQDQPQHF.

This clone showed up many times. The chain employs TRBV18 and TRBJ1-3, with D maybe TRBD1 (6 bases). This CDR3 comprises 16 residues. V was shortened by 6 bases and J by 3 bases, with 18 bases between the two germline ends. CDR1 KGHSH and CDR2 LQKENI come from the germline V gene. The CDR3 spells CASSPTGTERGNTIYF. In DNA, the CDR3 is TGTGCCAGCTCGCCCACAGGGACGGAGCGTGGAAACACCATATATTTT.

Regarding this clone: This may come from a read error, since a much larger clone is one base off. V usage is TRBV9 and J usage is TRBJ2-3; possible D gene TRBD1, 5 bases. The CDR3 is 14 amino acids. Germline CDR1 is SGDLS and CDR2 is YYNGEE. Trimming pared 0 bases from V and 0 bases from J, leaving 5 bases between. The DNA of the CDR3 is TGTGCCAGCAGCGTAGGACAGAGCACAGATACGCAGTATTTT. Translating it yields CASSVGQSTDTQYF.

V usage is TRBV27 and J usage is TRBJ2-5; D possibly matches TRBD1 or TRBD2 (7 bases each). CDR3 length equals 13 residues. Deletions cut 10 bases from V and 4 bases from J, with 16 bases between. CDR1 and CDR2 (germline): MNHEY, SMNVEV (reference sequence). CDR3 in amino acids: CATRGGTGETQYF. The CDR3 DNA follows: TGTGCCACCAGGGGGGGGACCGGAGAGACCCAGTACTTC.

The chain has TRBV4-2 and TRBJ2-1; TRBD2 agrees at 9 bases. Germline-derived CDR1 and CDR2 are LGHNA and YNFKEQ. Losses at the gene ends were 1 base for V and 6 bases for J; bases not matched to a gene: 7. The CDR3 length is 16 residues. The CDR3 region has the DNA TGTGCCAGCAGCCAAGGGACTAGCGATACTACCAATGAGCAGTTCTTC. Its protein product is CASSQGTSDTTNEQFF.

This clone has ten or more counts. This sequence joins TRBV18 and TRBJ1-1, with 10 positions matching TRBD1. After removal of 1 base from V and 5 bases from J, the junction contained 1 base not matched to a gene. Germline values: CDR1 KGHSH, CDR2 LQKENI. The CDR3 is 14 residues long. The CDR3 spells CASSPRDRGTEAFF. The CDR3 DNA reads TGTGCCAGCTCACCACGGGACAGGGGAACTGAAGCTTTCTTT. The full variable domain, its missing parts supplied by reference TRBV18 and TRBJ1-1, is NAGVMQNPRHLVRRRGQEARLRCSPMKGHSHVYWYRQLPEEGLKFMVYLQKENIIDESGMPKERFSAEFPKEGPSILRIQQVVRGDSAAYFCASSPRDRGTEAFFGQGTRLTVV.

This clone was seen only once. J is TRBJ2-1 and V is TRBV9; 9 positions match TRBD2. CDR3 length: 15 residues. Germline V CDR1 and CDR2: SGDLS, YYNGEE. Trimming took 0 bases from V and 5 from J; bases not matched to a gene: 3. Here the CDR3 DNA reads TGTGCCAGCAGCGTAGCAGCGGGAGGTCACAATGAGCAGTTCTTC. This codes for CASSVAAGGHNEQFF.

The CDR3 DNA reads as TGCGCCAGCAGCGAGGGACTTTTTTACGAGCAGTACTTC. Amino acids: CASSEGLFYEQYF. This rearrangement joins TRBV5-1 to TRBJ2-7, with D possibly being TRBD2 (6 bases). With 4 bases removed from V and 4 bases from J, the gap between germline ends came to 12 bases. The V gene's germline CDR1 is SGHRS and CDR2 YFSETQ. The CDR3 is 13 amino acids.

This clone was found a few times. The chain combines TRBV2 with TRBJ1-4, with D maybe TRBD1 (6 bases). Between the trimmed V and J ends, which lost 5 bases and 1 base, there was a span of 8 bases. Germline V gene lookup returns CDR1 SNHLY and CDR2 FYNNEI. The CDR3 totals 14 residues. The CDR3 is CASSRTVTNEKLFF. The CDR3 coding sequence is TGTGCCAGCAGTAGGACAGTAACTAATGAAAAACTGTTTTTT. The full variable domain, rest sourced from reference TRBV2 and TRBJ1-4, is EPEVTQTPSHQVTQMGQEVILRCVPISNHLYFYWYRQILGQKVEFLVSFYNNEISEKSEIFDDQFSVERPDGSNFTLKIRSTKLEDSAMYFCASSRTVTNEKLFFGSGTQLSVL.

CDR3 nucleotide sequence: TGTGCCAGCTCACATTCTTCCGCAGAAAATCAGCCCCAGCATTTT. Translation gives CASSHSSAENQPQHF. This chain connects TRBV18 to TRBJ1-5; D is unclear. Germline CDR1 reads KGHSH; CDR2 reads LQKENI. V was pared by 4 bases and J by 4 bases, with 14 bases between. CDR3 length: 15 amino acids.

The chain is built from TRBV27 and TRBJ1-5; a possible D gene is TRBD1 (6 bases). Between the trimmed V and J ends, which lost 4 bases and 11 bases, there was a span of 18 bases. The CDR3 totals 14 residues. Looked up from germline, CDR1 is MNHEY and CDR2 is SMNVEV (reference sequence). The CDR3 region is CASSSHQGTISQHF. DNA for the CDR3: TGTGCCAGCAGTTCTCACCAGGGGACCATTTCCCAGCATTTT.

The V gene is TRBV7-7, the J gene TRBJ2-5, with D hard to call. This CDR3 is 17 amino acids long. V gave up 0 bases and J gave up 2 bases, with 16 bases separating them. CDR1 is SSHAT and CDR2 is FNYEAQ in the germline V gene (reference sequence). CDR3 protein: CASSLAGGVTAQETQYF. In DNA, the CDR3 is TGTGCCAGCAGCTTAGCGGGTGGGGTAACGGCTCAAGAGACCCAGTACTTC.

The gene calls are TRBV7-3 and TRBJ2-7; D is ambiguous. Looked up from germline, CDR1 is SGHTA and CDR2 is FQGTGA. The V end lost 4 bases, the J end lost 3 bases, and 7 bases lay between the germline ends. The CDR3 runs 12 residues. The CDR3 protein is CASSSYSYEQYF. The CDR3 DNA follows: TGTGCCAGCAGCTCCTATAGCTACGAGCAGTACTTC.

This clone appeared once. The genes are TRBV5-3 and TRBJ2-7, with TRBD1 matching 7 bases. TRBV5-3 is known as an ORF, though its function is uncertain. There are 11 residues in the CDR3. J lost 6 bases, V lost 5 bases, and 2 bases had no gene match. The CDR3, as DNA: TGTGCCAGAAGTTCAGGGGGCGAGCAGTACTTC. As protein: CARSSGGEQYF.

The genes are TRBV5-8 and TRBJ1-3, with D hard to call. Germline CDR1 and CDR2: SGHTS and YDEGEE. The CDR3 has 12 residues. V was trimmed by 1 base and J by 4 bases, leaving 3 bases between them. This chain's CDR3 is CASSLRGNTIYF. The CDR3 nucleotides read TGTGCCAGCAGCTTGAGAGGAAACACCATATATTTT.

CDR3 nucleotides: TGCGCCAGCAGCGTGGCTGGGACGGTGAACACTGAAGCTTTCTTT. This sequence encodes CASSVAGTVNTEAFF. The chain has TRBV5-1 and TRBJ1-1; D perhaps matches TRBD1 (5 bases). CDR1 SGHRS and CDR2 YFSETQ come from the germline V gene. The V gene lost 4 bases and the J gene lost 0 bases, with 13 bases spanning the gap. The CDR3 runs to 15 residues. Using reference TRBV5-1 and TRBJ1-1 for the parts outside the CDR3, the full variable domain is KAGVTQTPRYLIKTRGQQVTLSCSPISGHRSVSWYQQTPGQGLQFLFEYFSETQRNKGNFPGRFSGRQFSNSRSEMNVSTLELGDSALYLCASSVAGTVNTEAFFGQGTRLTVV.

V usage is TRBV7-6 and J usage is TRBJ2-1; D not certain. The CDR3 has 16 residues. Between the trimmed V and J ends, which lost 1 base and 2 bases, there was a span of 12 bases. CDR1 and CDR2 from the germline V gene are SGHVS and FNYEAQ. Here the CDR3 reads CASSLGGLAAYNEQFF. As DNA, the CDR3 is TGTGCCAGCAGCTTAGGGGGTTTGGCGGCCTACAATGAGCAGTTCTTC. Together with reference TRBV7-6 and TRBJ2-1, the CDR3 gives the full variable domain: GAGVSQSPRYKVTKRGQDVALRCDPISGHVSLYWYRQALGQGPEFLTYFNYEAQQDKSGLPNDRFSAERPEGSISTLTIQRTEQRDSAMYRCASSLGGLAAYNEQFFGPGTRLTVL.

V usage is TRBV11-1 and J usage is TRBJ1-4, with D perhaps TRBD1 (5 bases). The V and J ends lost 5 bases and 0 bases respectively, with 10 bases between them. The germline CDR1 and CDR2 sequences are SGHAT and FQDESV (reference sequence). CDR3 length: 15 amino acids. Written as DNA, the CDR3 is TGTGCCAGCAGCCGCCAGGGAGCAACTAATGAAAAACTGTTTTTT. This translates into CASSRQGATNEKLFF.

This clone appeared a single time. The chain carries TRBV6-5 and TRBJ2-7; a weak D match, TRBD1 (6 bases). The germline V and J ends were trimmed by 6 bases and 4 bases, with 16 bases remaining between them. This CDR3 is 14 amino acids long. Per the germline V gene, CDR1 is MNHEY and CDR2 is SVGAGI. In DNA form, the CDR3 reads TGTGCCAGCAGCCAGGGGAGTAGACTTTACGAGCAGTACTTC. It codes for CASSQGSRLYEQYF.

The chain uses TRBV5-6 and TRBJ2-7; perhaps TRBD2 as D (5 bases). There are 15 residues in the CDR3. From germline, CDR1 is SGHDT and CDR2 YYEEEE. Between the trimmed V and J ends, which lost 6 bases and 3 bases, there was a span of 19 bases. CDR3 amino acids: CASTPRAGRGYEQYF. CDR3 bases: TGTGCCAGCACCCCCCGGGCGGGTCGGGGCTACGAGCAGTACTTC.

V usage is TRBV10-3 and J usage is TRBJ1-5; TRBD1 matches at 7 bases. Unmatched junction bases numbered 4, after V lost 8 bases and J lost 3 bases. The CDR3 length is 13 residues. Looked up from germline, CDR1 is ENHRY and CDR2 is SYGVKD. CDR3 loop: CAIRQGLNQPQHF. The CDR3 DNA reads TGTGCCATCCGACAGGGCCTCAATCAGCCCCAGCATTTT.

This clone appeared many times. CDR3 DNA sequence: TGTGCCAGCAGTGCAAAAGGACAGAATTACTATGGCTACACCTTC. Residues: CASSAKGQNYYGYTF. The chain employs TRBV27 and TRBJ1-2; D might be TRBD1 (6 bases). This CDR3 spans 15 amino acids. Per the germline V gene, CDR1 is MNHEY and CDR2 is SMNVEV (reference sequence). The ends were cut back, 5 bases at V and 3 bases at J, with 16 bases in the middle.

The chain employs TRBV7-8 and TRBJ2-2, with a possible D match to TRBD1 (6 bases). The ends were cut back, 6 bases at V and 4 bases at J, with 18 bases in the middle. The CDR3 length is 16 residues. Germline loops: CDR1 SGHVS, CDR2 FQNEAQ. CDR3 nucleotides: TGTGCCAGCAGTAAAGTAGGACAGAGACCCACCGGGGAGCTGTTTTTT. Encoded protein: CASSKVGQRPTGELFF.

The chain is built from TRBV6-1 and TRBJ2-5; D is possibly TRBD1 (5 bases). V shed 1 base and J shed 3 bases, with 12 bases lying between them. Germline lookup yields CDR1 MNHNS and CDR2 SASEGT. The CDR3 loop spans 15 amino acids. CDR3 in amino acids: CASSEVTGEKETQYF. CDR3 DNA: TGTGCCAGCAGTGAAGTTACAGGAGAGAAAGAGACCCAGTACTTC.